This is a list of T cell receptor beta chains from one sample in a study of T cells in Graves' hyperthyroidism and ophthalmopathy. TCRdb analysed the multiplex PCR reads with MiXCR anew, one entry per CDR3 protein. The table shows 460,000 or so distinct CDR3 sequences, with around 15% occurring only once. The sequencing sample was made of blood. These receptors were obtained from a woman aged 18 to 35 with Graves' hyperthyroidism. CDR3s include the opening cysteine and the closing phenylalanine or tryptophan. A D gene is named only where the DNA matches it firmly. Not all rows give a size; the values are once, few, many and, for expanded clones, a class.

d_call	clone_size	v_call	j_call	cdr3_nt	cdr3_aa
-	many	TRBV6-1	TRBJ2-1	TGTGCCACCAAGGGGTTGAGGGAAGTTGGTGAGCAGTTCTTC	CATKGLREVGEQFF
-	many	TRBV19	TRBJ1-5	TGTGCCAGTAGTCCCGGACAGTATAGCAATCAGCCCCAGCATTTT	CASSPGQYSNQPQHF
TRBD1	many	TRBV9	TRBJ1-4	TGTGCCAGCAGCGTATCCGCGGACAGGTTGAATGAAAAACTGTTTTTT	CASSVSADRLNEKLFF
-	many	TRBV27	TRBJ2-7	TGTGCCAGCAGTTTATCACAGGGCCTGCAGTACTTC	CASSLSQGLQYF
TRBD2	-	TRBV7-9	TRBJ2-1	TGTGCCAGCGGCCGGGGGGCCGGGACTAGCGGGACTGGTGAGCAGTTCTTC	CASGRGAGTSGTGEQFF
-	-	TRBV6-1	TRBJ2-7	TGTGCCAGCAAATATAGGACGGACTCCTACGAGCAGTACTTC	CASKYRTDSYEQYF
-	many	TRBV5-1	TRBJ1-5	TGCGCCAGCAGCCTCAGGGGCTTAGCAAATCAGCCCCAGCATTTT	CASSLRGLANQPQHF
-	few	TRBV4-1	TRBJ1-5	TGCGCCAGCAGCCAAGAAGGGAGTCAGCCCCAGCATTTT	CASSQEGSQPQHF
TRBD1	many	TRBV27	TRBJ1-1	TGTGCCAGCAGTTCCCTAGGCCGACAGGGTCCGAAAACTGAAGCTTTCTTT	CASSSLGRQGPKTEAFF
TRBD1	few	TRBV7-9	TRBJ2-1	TGTGCCAGCAGCTTAATTCGGACAGGGGCCCACCAAACCTACAATGAGCAGTTCTTC	CASSLIRTGAHQTYNEQFF
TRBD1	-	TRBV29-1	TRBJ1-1	TGCAGCGTTCCATCACCCGACAGGGCTAACACTGAAGCTTTCTTT	CSVPSPDRANTEAFF
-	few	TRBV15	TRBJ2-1	TGTGCCACCAGCAGAGGGGTGAATGAGCAGTTCTTC	CATSRGVNEQFF
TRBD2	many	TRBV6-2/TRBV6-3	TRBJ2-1	TGTGCCAGCACCTACGGACTAGAAAACAATGAGCAGTTCTTC	CASTYGLENNEQFF
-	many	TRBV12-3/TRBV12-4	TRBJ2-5	TGTGCCAGCAGCCTAGTAGGGATCGGCGAGACCCAGTACTTC	CASSLVGIGETQYF
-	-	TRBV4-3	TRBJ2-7	TGCGCCAGCAGCCAAGATGGGAACAGCTTCTACGAGCAGTACTTC	CASSQDGNSFYEQYF
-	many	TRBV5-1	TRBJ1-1	TGCGCCAGCAGCTTGGATCCAGGGGTAACTCAGAACACTGAAGCTTTCTTT	CASSLDPGVTQNTEAFF
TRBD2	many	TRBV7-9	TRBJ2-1	TGTGCCAGCAGCTTAGGTAGCGGGTATTCGAATGAGCAGTTCTTC	CASSLGSGYSNEQFF
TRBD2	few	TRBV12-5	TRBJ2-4	TGTGCTAGTGGCCCCGGGGGACTAGCGGGAGGGCTAGGAAACATTCAGTACTTC	CASGPGGLAGGLGNIQYF
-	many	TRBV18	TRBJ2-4	TGTGCCAGCTCACAACAGGATACCAAAAACATTCAGTACTTC	CASSQQDTKNIQYF
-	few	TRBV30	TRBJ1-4	TGTGCCTCCACGCCTGATACTAATGAAAAACTGTTTTTT	CASTPDTNEKLFF
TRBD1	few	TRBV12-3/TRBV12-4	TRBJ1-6	TGTGCCAGCAGACTAGGATTCGGGACAGCTAAAAATTCACCCCTCCACTTT	CASRLGFGTAKNSPLHF
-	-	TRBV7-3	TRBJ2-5	TGTGCCAGCAGCTTCCGGGACTCTCGTACAGAGACCCAGTACTTC	CASSFRDSRTETQYF
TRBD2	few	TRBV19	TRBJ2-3	TGTGCCAGTAGACCAGGACTAGCGGCCACAGATACGCAGTATTTT	CASRPGLAATDTQYF
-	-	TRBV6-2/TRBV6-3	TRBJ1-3	TGTGCCAGCAGCCGTGGACAAGTCTCTGGAAACACCATATATTTT	CASSRGQVSGNTIYF
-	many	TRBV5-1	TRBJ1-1	TGCGCCAGCAGCACAGGGAATCGGAATACTGAAGCTTTCTTT	CASSTGNRNTEAFF
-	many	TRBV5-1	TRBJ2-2	TGCGCCAGCAGCTTAAGGAGGGCGAACACCGGGGAGCTGTTTTTT	CASSLRRANTGELFF
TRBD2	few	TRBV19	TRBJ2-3	TGTGCCAGTAGTATATCGCGTGCTAGCGGGCAGACCACTAGCACAGATACGCAGTATTTT	CASSISRASGQTTSTDTQYF
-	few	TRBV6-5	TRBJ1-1	TGTGCCAGCAGTTACGAGGGGTTGGCAGGGTTGCCTGAAGCTTTCTTT	CASSYEGLAGLPEAFF
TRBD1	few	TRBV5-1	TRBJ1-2	TGCGCCAGCAGCCTAAGTGGACAGGGCCACTATGGCTACACCTTC	CASSLSGQGHYGYTF